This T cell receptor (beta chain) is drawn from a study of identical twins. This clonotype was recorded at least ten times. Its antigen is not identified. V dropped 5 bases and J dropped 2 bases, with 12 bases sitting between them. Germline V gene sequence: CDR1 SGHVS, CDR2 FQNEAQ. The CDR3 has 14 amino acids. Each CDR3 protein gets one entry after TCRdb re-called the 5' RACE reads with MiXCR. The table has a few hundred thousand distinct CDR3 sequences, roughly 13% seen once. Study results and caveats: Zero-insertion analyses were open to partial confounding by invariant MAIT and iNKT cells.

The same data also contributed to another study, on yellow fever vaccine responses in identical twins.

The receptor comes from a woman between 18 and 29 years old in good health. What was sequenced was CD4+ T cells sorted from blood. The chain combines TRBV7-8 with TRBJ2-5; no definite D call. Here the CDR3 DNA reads TGTGCCAGCAGCGAGACGACGGATCAAGAGACCCAGTACTTC. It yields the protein CASSETTDQETQYF.